These T cell receptor beta chains were read from a single sample in a study of cytomegalovirus exposure and HLA in healthy donors. Clones were read by immunoSEQ multiplex PCR, and TCRdb kept only the in-frame ones, dropping some. The repertoire has approximately 82,000 clones, roughly 74% of them found once; the top ten carry 6.2%. Sequencing used PBMCs. The receptor source for this set is a woman in her forties or fifties in good health and CMV-seropositive. CDR3s leave out the opening cysteine and the closing phenylalanine or tryptophan. Size values are once, few and many counts, or a class for expanded clones, and some rows have none.

clone size: NA
V gene: TRBV30
CDR3 protein: AWFSGRSEQY

clone size: NA
V gene: TRBV6-5
CDR3 protein: ASSYSWASGANVLT

clone size: NA
V gene: TRBV2
CDR3 protein: ASRRDPTSVAF

clone size: NA
V gene: TRBV27
CDR3 protein: ASTGLAGINEQF

clone size: NA
V gene: TRBV27
CDR3 protein: ASSLSGGLAGPEETQY

clone size: NA
V gene: TRBV7-2
CDR3 protein: ASSLVQGPYGYT

clone size: NA
V gene: TRBV9
CDR3 protein: ASSAILAGGVTDTQY

clone size: NA
V gene: TRBV27
CDR3 protein: ASSLKAGASTEAF

clone size: NA
V gene: TRBV2
CDR3 protein: ASNPQAQETQY

clone size: NA
V gene: TRBV30
CDR3 protein: AWSLRGDTQY

clone size: NA
V gene: TRBV18
CDR3 protein: ASSSRTGTGDSNQPQH

clone size: NA
V gene: TRBV5-1
CDR3 protein: ASSLGIWGAGANVLT

clone size: NA
V gene: TRBV27
CDR3 protein: ASSQTGPTYEQY

clone size: NA
V gene: TRBV7-9
CDR3 protein: ASSRAIRGTNEKLF

clone size: few
V gene: TRBV5-6
CDR3 protein: ASRPTSGATDTQY

clone size: once
V gene: TRBV29-1
CDR3 protein: SVGRQGASTDTQY

clone size: NA
V gene: TRBV27
CDR3 protein: ASSRTTPQDRGVAKNIQY

clone size: NA
V gene: TRBV15
CDR3 protein: ATSGGLGVYEQY

clone size: NA
V gene: TRBV4-1
CDR3 protein: ASSQGGWTSGATGEQY

clone size: NA
V gene: TRBV19
CDR3 protein: ASNRQNNQPQH

clone size: NA
V gene: TRBV4-1
CDR3 protein: ASSQTRASGSYQY

clone size: few
V gene: TRBV7-2
CDR3 protein: ASSLAGPGLASEQY

clone size: NA
V gene: TRBV30
CDR3 protein: AWSLKETQY

clone size: NA
V gene: TRBV5-1
CDR3 protein: ASSLAQGNIQETQY

clone size: NA
V gene: TRBV2
CDR3 protein: ASRVSSDTQY

clone size: NA
V gene: TRBV11-3
CDR3 protein: ASSLWGQSGEKLF

clone size: once
V gene: TRBV14
CDR3 protein: ASSQALAGMDEQY

clone size: few
V gene: TRBV5-6
CDR3 protein: ASSNVRFVWETQY

clone size: NA
V gene: TRBV30
CDR3 protein: ATATGGSTEAF

clone size: once
V gene: TRBV28
CDR3 protein: ARTWGQTNTGELF

clone size: NA
V gene: TRBV6-1
CDR3 protein: ASSASTSGETQY

clone size: NA
V gene: TRBV14
CDR3 protein: ASSHRLALAGELF

clone size: once
V gene: TRBV29-1
CDR3 protein: SAGGNEQF

clone size: NA
V gene: TRBV6-5
CDR3 protein: ATQRERGETQY

clone size: NA
V gene: TRBV18
CDR3 protein: ASSPWTGGKTGELF

clone size: NA
V gene: TRBV7-2
CDR3 protein: ASSLAGGDLEQF

clone size: NA
V gene: TRBV11-2
CDR3 protein: ASSSIRAAGELF

clone size: few
V gene: TRBV7-9
CDR3 protein: ASSLEGYGYT

clone size: NA
V gene: TRBV20-1
CDR3 protein: SASSNEQF

clone size: NA
V gene: TRBV30
CDR3 protein: AWAPKALDRSEAF

clone size: NA
V gene: TRBV2
CDR3 protein: ASKGRGQETQY

clone size: few
V gene: TRBV7-9
CDR3 protein: ASSLHGGRDSYNEQF

clone size: NA
V gene: TRBV6-5
CDR3 protein: ASSSPGKSYEQY

clone size: NA
V gene: TRBV11-2
CDR3 protein: ATTRGSVPGELF

clone size: NA
V gene: TRBV18
CDR3 protein: ASSPGRFEAF

clone size: NA
V gene: TRBV5-6
CDR3 protein: ASSLERRQVKMEAF

clone size: NA
V gene: TRBV7-2
CDR3 protein: ASSLVGQPNTGELF

clone size: NA
V gene: TRBV2
CDR3 protein: ASSVASGRGETQY

clone size: NA
V gene: TRBV25-1
CDR3 protein: ASTDRVYEQY

clone size: once
V gene: TRBV27
CDR3 protein: ASRLGTANTEAF

clone size: NA
V gene: TRBV18
CDR3 protein: ASSREGGMREKLF

clone size: NA
V gene: TRBV5-1
CDR3 protein: ASSVASGRGSYEQY

clone size: few
V gene: TRBV6-6
CDR3 protein: ASSYSTGAGNTIY